The 15 T cell receptor beta chains reported below all come from one sample, sequenced in a study of neurological immune-mediated disorders. TCRdb re-derived calls from the 5' RACE reads in MiXCR, one entry per CDR3 protein. The sample has tens of thousands of distinct CDR3 sequences; roughly 9.5% are singletons. Sequenced sample: PBMCs. The receptors stem from a man aged 50 to 60 in good health.

At least ten counts were recorded for this clonotype. The J gene is TRBJ2-7, the V gene TRBV28; D is possibly TRBD2 (6 bases). The CDR3 covers 13 residues. Trimming pared 4 bases from V and 3 bases from J, leaving 10 bases between. Germline values: CDR1 MDHEN, CDR2 SYDVKM. The CDR3, as DNA: TGTGCCAGCAGTTCCCGGGACTTCTACGAGCAGTACTTC. Translating it yields CASSSRDFYEQYF.

This clonotype was seen at least ten times. V is TRBV7-2 and J is TRBJ2-7; D possibly matches TRBD1 or TRBD2 (5 bases each). The CDR3 is made up of 16 amino acids. Germline CDR1 reads SGHTA; CDR2 reads FQGNSA. V lost 6 bases, J lost 6 bases, and 24 bases lay in between. Here the CDR3 DNA reads TGTGCCAGCAGATTGGATGTTGGGACGGGACCGGGCGAGCAGTACTTC. This codes for CASRLDVGTGPGEQYF.

This clonotype was observed a few times. V gene TRBV29-1 combines with J gene TRBJ2-2; 10 bases are a match to TRBD1. Trimming removed 4 bases from V and 11 bases from J; junction bases left unmatched: 7. Germline loops: CDR1 SQVTM, CDR2 ANQGSEA. The CDR3 runs to 13 residues. This CDR3 reads CSVGGTGDGELFF. CDR3 bases: TGCAGCGTTGGTGGGACAGGGGATGGTGAGCTGTTTTTT.

This clonotype has a single count. This sequence may be a read error, since a much larger clone differs from it by one base. The chain has TRBV27 and TRBJ1-5; D not resolved. This CDR3 contains 13 residues. CDR1 and CDR2 (germline): MNHEY, SMNVEV (reference sequence). This CDR3 is CASSPYGNQPKHF. The CDR3 DNA reads TGTGCCAGCAGCCCCTATGGCAATCAGCCCAAGCATTTT.

This clonotype has a count of ten or more. The genes are TRBV27 and TRBJ2-3, with D possibly called TRBD1 or TRBD2 (5 bases each). The germline V gene encodes CDR1 MNHEY and CDR2 SMNVEV (reference sequence). V was shortened by 3 bases and J by 3 bases, with 16 bases between the two germline ends. The CDR3 consists of 16 residues. The CDR3, as DNA: TGTGCCAGCAGTTTCAATTGGGGGACCCGTACAGATACGCAGTATTTT. It specifies CASSFNWGTRTDTQYF.

This clonotype has ten or more counts. The genes are TRBV7-8 and TRBJ2-5; 9 nucleotides agree with TRBD1. V dropped 5 bases and J dropped 4; count of bases not matched to a gene: 8. Germline CDR1 SGHVS, CDR2 FQNEAQ. The CDR3 sequence is 15 residues long. The DNA for the CDR3 is TGTGCCAGCAGCCCCTACAGGGGGCTCGGAGAGACCCAGTACTTC. It codes for CASSPYRGLGETQYF.

This clonotype was detected ten times or more. The chain couples TRBV7-2 to TRBJ2-3, with 8 positions matching TRBD2. J gave up 6 bases and V 1 base, and 9 bases lay outside the gene matches. The CDR3 has 16 amino acids. Germline CDR1 is SGHTA and CDR2 is FQGNSA. The CDR3 sequence: CASSLVAGGRGDTQYF. In nucleotides, the CDR3 is TGTGCCAGCAGCTTAGTTGCGGGAGGAAGGGGCGATACGCAGTATTTT.

The sample holds many counts of this clonotype. Written as DNA, the CDR3 is TGTGCCAGCTCACCAGGGGTAGCGGGACACCAAGAGACCCAGTACTTC. It encodes CASSPGVAGHQETQYF. The V gene is TRBV18, the J gene TRBJ2-5; 8 nucleotides align to TRBD2. This CDR3 is built from 16 residues. Per the germline V gene, CDR1 is KGHSH and CDR2 is LQKENI. With 2 bases clipped from V and 0 bases from J, the junction kept 5 bases outside the gene matches.

This clonotype was recorded at least ten times. V gene TRBV5-1 combines with J gene TRBJ2-7; 7 bases are shared with TRBD2. The CDR3 extends over 15 amino acids. J gave up 4 bases and V 0 bases, and 7 bases lay outside the gene matches. Germline CDR1 is SGHRS and CDR2 is YFSETQ. This CDR3 reads CASSLESRGVYEQYF. In DNA form, the CDR3 reads TGCGCCAGCAGCTTGGAATCTCGGGGGGTGTACGAGCAGTACTTC.

This clonotype was counted at least ten times. This rearrangement joins TRBV7-9 to TRBJ2-2; 11 bases are a match to TRBD2. Germline trimming cut 3 bases from V and 0 bases from J; bases unmatched to any gene: 3. This CDR3 contains 17 residues. Germline assignment: CDR1 SEHNR and CDR2 FQNEAQ (reference sequence). CDR3 in DNA: TGTGCCAGCAGCTTGCCTAGCGGGGGGACGAACACCGGGGAGCTGTTTTTT. This sequence encodes CASSLPSGGTNTGELFF.

This clonotype was observed at least ten times. The chain joins TRBV15 to TRBJ1-1, with 9 nucleotides matching TRBD1. The CDR3 length is 14 residues. J lost 4 bases, V lost 2 bases, and 2 bases had no gene match. Looked up from germline, CDR1 is LNHNV and CDR2 is YYDKDF (reference sequence). Here the CDR3 reads CATSRLTGGTEAFF. The CDR3 nucleotides read TGTGCCACCAGCAGATTGACAGGGGGCACTGAAGCTTTCTTT.

This clonotype was observed a handful of times. J is TRBJ2-1 and V is TRBV7-2; 11 bases fit TRBD2. The CDR3 has 15 residues. From germline, CDR1 is SGHTA and CDR2 FQGNSA. Unmatched junction bases numbered 8, after V lost 1 base and J lost 12 bases. CDR3 nucleotides: TGTGCCAGCAGCTTAGAAGTTGGACTAGCGGGTCGGCAGTTCTTC. It translates to CASSLEVGLAGRQFF.

The chain links TRBV3-1 to TRBJ2-3, with TRBD2 matching over 9 bases. Germline CDR1 is LGHDT and CDR2 is YNNKEL (reference sequence). The CDR3 length is 19 residues. V was pared by 0 bases and J by 2 bases, with 12 bases of the junction left unmatched. The CDR3: CASSQDLLQTSGYTDTQYF. In DNA, the CDR3 is TGTGCCAGCAGCCAAGATTTATTGCAGACTAGCGGATACACAGATACGCAGTATTTT.

There are many counts of this clonotype. The rearrangement joins TRBV7-9 to TRBJ2-3; 9 bases are a match to TRBD2. The germline V gene encodes CDR1 SEHNR and CDR2 FQNEAQ (reference sequence). Losses at the gene ends were 3 bases for V and 0 bases for J; bases not matched to a gene: 4. CDR3 size: 16 residues. The chain's CDR3 is CASSFAGGPSTDTQYF. The CDR3 region has the DNA TGTGCCAGCAGCTTCGCGGGAGGGCCGAGCACAGATACGCAGTATTTT.

This clonotype was detected ten times or more. The CDR3 nucleotides read TGTGCCAGCAGTTACTCTAGCGGGAGACAAGGCACCGGGGAGCTGTTTTTT. Translating it yields CASSYSSGRQGTGELFF. V and J are TRBV6-2 or TRBV6-3 and TRBJ2-2; the match to TRBD2 covers 9 bases. V was pared by 0 bases and J by 4 bases, with 6 bases of the junction left unmatched. In germline, CDR1 is MNHEY, CDR2 SVGEGT. The CDR3 is 17 residues long.